What follows describes a single T cell receptor beta chain. The antigen is undetermined. This specimen comes from a study of T cell repertoires in cytomegalovirus infection. The overall study: Public TCR beta signature analysis indicated the presence of both CMV infection and matching HLA type.

Study-level findings and limits: The ex vivo response showed dominance by HLA-C-restricted CMV-specific TCR beta clonotypes.

TCRdb passed the reads through MiXCR, listing each CDR3 protein once. This sample carries 160,000 or so distinct CDR3 sequences, 20% to 25% of them seen once, and the ten largest clones take about 25%. This clonotype was sampled from a human donor in good health (CMV status not recorded). Some clones in this sample may be carry-over from other donors' samples. Sample: CD8+ T cells from cultured PBMCs, taken from culture after CMV antigen stimulation.

CDR3 nucleotide sequence: TGTGCCAGCAGCTTAGAGGGGGTTCCGGGAAACACTGAAGCTTTCTTT. This codes for CASSLEGVPGNTEAFF. This rearrangement joins TRBV7-8 to TRBJ1-1, with D possibly matching TRBD1 (6 bases). The CDR3 length is 16 residues. V shed 1 base and J shed 2 bases, with 14 bases lying between them. Germline CDR1 is SGHVS and CDR2 is FQNEAQ.